These 30 T cell receptor beta chains originate from one sample sequenced in a study of T cells in Graves' hyperthyroidism and ophthalmopathy. Amplified TCR beta CDR3 regions came from RNA transcripts. A set of HTBI primers served as the primers for a first-round RT-PCR of the TCR CDR3. TCRdb re-derived calls from the multiplex PCR reads in MiXCR, one entry per CDR3 protein. Of hundreds of thousands of distinct CDR3 sequences listed, 16% were seen once; the top ten hold about 20%. Sequencing used blood. The receptors shown here come from a woman aged 18-30 years with Graves' hyperthyroidism.

This clonotype was observed many times. The rearrangement joins TRBV20-1 to TRBJ1-1, with D hard to call. Trimming took 0 bases from V and 5 from J, leaving 13 bases between them. Germline V gene data show CDR1 as DFQATT and CDR2 as SNEGSKA (reference sequence). There are 14 residues in the CDR3. CDR3 in DNA: TGCAGTGCTAGAGATGGTACGGGAGCTACTGAAGCTTTCTTT. It yields the protein CSARDGTGATEAFF.

The chain couples TRBV6-1 to TRBJ2-5; TRBD1 agrees at 11 bases. This CDR3 region has 17 residues. The J segment lost 4 bases and the V segment lost 2 bases, leaving 9 bases of the junction unmatched. CDR1 MNHNS and CDR2 SASEGT come from the germline V gene. In DNA, the CDR3 is TGTGCCAGCAGTGAAAGTAGGTGGGACAGGGGGAGAGAGACCCAGTACTTC. Amino acids: CASSESRWDRGRETQYF.

As to this clonotype: An end of the junction does not agree with germline; a read error may underlie this. The rearrangement uses TRBV9 and TRBJ1-2, with D perhaps TRBD1 (5 bases). The CDR3 is 15 residues long. Germline CDR1 is SGDLS and CDR2 is YYNGEE. The CDR3 DNA reads TGTGCCAGCAGCGTAGGAATCTCAGCGGGGGATGGCTGCACCTTC. Its protein product is CASSVGISAGDGCTF.

The CDR3 spells CASTPSGLSYNEQFF. The CDR3 DNA reads as TGTGCCAGCACCCCCTCGGGCTTGTCCTACAATGAGCAGTTCTTC. The chain combines TRBV7-9 with TRBJ2-1; unclear D gene. V lost 7 bases, J lost 1 base, and 14 bases lay in between. The CDR3 runs 15 residues. Germline-derived CDR1 and CDR2 are SEHNR and FQNEAQ (reference sequence).

This clonotype was observed a handful of times. The J gene is TRBJ2-7, the V gene TRBV20-1; D unresolved. CDR1 and CDR2 from the germline V gene are DFQATT and SNEGSKA (reference sequence). CDR3 length: 12 residues. Trimming took 1 base from V and 3 from J, leaving 7 bases between them. CDR3 sequence: CSARGGIYEQYF. The CDR3 coding sequence is TGCAGTGCTAGAGGGGGTATCTACGAGCAGTACTTC.

A note on this clonotype: A much bigger clone sits one base away, suggesting this may be a read error. The chain is built from TRBV20-1 and TRBJ2-1, with 9 bases identical to TRBD2. The CDR3 length is 15 residues. Germline-derived CDR1 and CDR2 are DFQATT and SNEGSKA (reference sequence). The CDR3 DNA is TGCAGTATCCGGCGGGGGGGCCGGTCCTACAATGAGGAGTTCTTC. Translating gives CSIRRGGRSYNEEFF.

The sample holds a few counts of this clonotype. The chain couples TRBV7-9 to TRBJ1-4; no firm D call. CDR3 size: 14 residues. Trimming removed 5 bases at V and 5 bases at J, with 12 bases between. Germline V gives CDR1 SEHNR, CDR2 FQNEAQ (reference sequence). Here the CDR3 DNA reads TGTGCCAGCAGCCAGAGGGCCCGGAATGAAAAACTGTTTTTT. Translating gives CASSQRARNEKLFF. The whole variable domain, filled in from reference TRBV7-9 and TRBJ1-4, reads DTGVSQNPRHKITKRGQNVTFRCDPISEHNRLYWYRQTLGQGPEFLTYFQNEAQLEKSRLLSDRFSAERPKGSFSTLEIQRTEQGDSAMYLCASSQRARNEKLFFGSGTQLSVL.

This clonotype has at least ten counts. V gene TRBV20-1 combines with J gene TRBJ2-1; TRBD1 might be the D (6 bases). The CDR3 covers 14 residues. Germline V gene data show CDR1 as DFQATT and CDR2 as SNEGSKA (reference sequence). Trimming cost V 0 bases and J 5 bases, with 11 bases left between them. The CDR3 protein is CSARESDRHNEQFF. The CDR3 DNA follows: TGCAGTGCTAGAGAGTCCGACAGGCACAATGAGCAGTTCTTC.

This clonotype was seen a few times. This rearrangement joins TRBV10-2 to TRBJ2-7; 10 bases match TRBD2. Germline lookup yields CDR1 WSHSY and CDR2 SAAADI. The ends lost 3 bases at V and 7 bases at J; junction bases unmatched: 12. The CDR3 extends over 16 amino acids. In nucleotides, the CDR3 is TGCGCCAGCAGTGAATCGATGGGGCTAGCGGGAGTTGAGCAGTACTTC. The encoded protein is CASSESMGLAGVEQYF.

This clonotype was seen ten or more times. The chain uses TRBV27 and TRBJ2-5, with D perhaps matching TRBD2 (6 bases). Germline V CDR1 and CDR2: MNHEY, SMNVEV (reference sequence). The germline V and J ends were trimmed by 5 bases and 5 bases, with 12 bases remaining between them. The CDR3 extends over 13 amino acids. CDR3 in amino acids: CASSLLGLETQYF. The DNA of the CDR3 is TGTGCCAGCAGTCTATTGGGACTGGAGACCCAGTACTTC.

This clonotype came up a few times. The CDR3 region is CASSLEGFNTGELFF. CDR3 coding DNA: TGTGCCAGCAGCCTAGAAGGTTTTAACACCGGGGAGCTGTTTTTT. The chain has TRBV7-9 and TRBJ2-2; D is uncertain. Per germline, CDR1 SEHNR and CDR2 FQNEAQ (reference sequence). With 5 bases removed from V and 2 bases from J, the gap between germline ends came to 12 bases. The CDR3 is 15 amino acids.

On this clonotype: A much larger clone is a single base away; this may be a read error. The CDR3 DNA follows: TGTGCCAGCAGCTTAGAACAAGAGACCCAGTTCTTC. Its translation is CASSLEQETQFF. The chain links TRBV7-2 to TRBJ2-5; D remains ambiguous. Judging by the DNA end, TRBJ2-1 fits better; the J call may be wrong. The CDR3 extends over 12 amino acids. Germline lookup yields CDR1 SGHTA and CDR2 FQGNSA.

The chain recombines TRBV7-9 with TRBJ2-1; 10 bases are shared with TRBD1. CDR1 SEHNR and CDR2 FQNEAQ come from the germline V gene (reference sequence). The V segment lost 10 bases and the J segment 2 bases; nucleotides outside the gene matches: 11. This CDR3 spans 16 amino acids. The CDR3 sequence: CATSDLGQGPYNEQFF. CDR3 coding DNA: TGTGCCACCAGTGACCTGGGACAGGGGCCCTACAATGAGCAGTTCTTC. Supplemented by reference TRBV7-9 and TRBJ2-1, the full variable domain reads DTGVSQNPRHKITKRGQNVTFRCDPISEHNRLYWYRQTLGQGPEFLTYFQNEAQLEKSRLLSDRFSAERPKGSFSTLEIQRTEQGDSAMYLCATSDLGQGPYNEQFFGPGTRLTVL.

At least ten counts were recorded for this clonotype. V gene TRBV24-1 combines with J gene TRBJ2-3; D is unresolved. Germline CDR1 and CDR2: KGHDR and SFDVKD. V was trimmed by 1 base and J by 4 bases, leaving 11 bases between them. The CDR3 has 15 amino acids. The CDR3 DNA reads TGTGCCACCAGTGATTTCGTGGCTGGGGCAGATACGCAGTATTTT. As protein: CATSDFVAGADTQYF.

This rearrangement joins TRBV15 to TRBJ2-3; possible D gene TRBD1, 5 bases. The CDR3 covers 17 residues. The germline gives CDR1 LNHNV, CDR2 YYDKDF (reference sequence). V lost 3 bases and J 2 bases, leaving 18 bases between the germline ends. CDR3 DNA: TGTGCCACCAGCAGCCCCCTTCGGGCAGGGCCCACAGATACGCAGTATTTT. Translating it yields CATSSPLRAGPTDTQYF.

As regards this clonotype: Being one base from a much bigger clone, this may be a read error. This sequence joins TRBV6-2 or TRBV6-3 and TRBJ1-1; 10 nucleotides align to TRBD1. After removal of 2 bases from V and 0 bases from J, the junction contained 9 bases not matched to a gene. This CDR3 has 18 residues. Germline loops: CDR1 MNHEY, CDR2 SVGEGT. Written as DNA, the CDR3 is TGTGCCAGCAGTTACAACCTCGGGACAGGGGAACTGAACACTGAAGCTTTCTTT. Residues: CASSYNLGTGELNTEAFF.

The table lists this clonotype with many counts. The chain recombines TRBV11-2 with TRBJ2-7; the match to TRBD1 covers 7 bases. There are 15 residues in the CDR3. V trimming: 4 bases; J trimming: 6 bases; junction bases outside the gene matches: 12. CDR1 and CDR2 (germline): SGHAT, FQNNGV. CDR3 residues: CASSSLQGKGVEQYF. The CDR3, as DNA: TGTGCCAGCAGCTCACTACAGGGGAAAGGGGTCGAGCAGTACTTC.

This clonotype came up many times. The rearrangement links TRBV3-1 to TRBJ1-1, with D possibly matching TRBD1 (5 bases). V was trimmed by 4 bases and J by 0 bases, leaving 15 bases between them. This CDR3 has 16 amino acids. Germline V gives CDR1 LGHDT, CDR2 YNNKEL (reference sequence). The CDR3 region has the DNA TGTGCCAGCAGCCTAGAACCGGGACGACTGAACACTGAAGCTTTCTTT. Translated, it gives CASSLEPGRLNTEAFF. Looking up the rest from reference TRBV3-1 and TRBJ1-1 gives the full variable domain: DTAVSQTPKYLVTQMGNDKSIKCEQNLGHDTMYWYKQDSKKFLKIMFSYNNKELIINETVPNRFSPKSPDKAHLNLHINSLELGDSAVYFCASSLEPGRLNTEAFFGQGTRLTVV.

The chain employs TRBV2 and TRBJ1-2; 11 bases are shared with TRBD1. Trimming took 6 bases from V and 4 from J; bases not matched to a gene: 1. The CDR3 contains 13 residues. Germline CDR1 is SNHLY and CDR2 is FYNNEI. This chain's CDR3 is CASRGQGAYGYTF. For the CDR3, the DNA is TGTGCCAGCAGAGGACAGGGGGCCTATGGCTACACCTTC.

The chain carries TRBV28 and TRBJ1-6; D perhaps matches TRBD1 (5 bases). The V end lost 8 bases, the J end lost 5 bases, and 13 bases lay between the germline ends. This CDR3 is built from 14 residues. Germline assignment: CDR1 MDHEN and CDR2 SYDVKM. The CDR3 DNA follows: TGTGCCAGCGGTAAGGGGTGGGATAATTCACCCCTCCACTTT. Amino acid sequence: CASGKGWDNSPLHF.

The chain employs TRBV20-1 and TRBJ2-7, with D perhaps matching TRBD1 or TRBD2 (5 bases each). The length of the CDR3 is 15 residues. V lost 1 base and J lost 0, with 13 bases in between. Germline values: CDR1 DFQATT, CDR2 SNEGSKA (reference sequence). The CDR3 protein is CSARGRDGASYEQYF. The CDR3 DNA reads as TGCAGTGCTAGAGGTAGGGACGGGGCCTCCTACGAGCAGTACTTC.

This clonotype was seen only a few times. The rearrangement uses TRBV3-1 and TRBJ1-4; D uncertain. V was cut by 3 bases and J by 4 bases, with 12 bases left in between. The germline CDR1 and CDR2 sequences are LGHDT and YNNKEL (reference sequence). This CDR3 is built from 15 residues. The CDR3 DNA is TGTGCCAGCAGCCAGATGGGGAGGGATAATGAAAAACTGTTTTTT. It is translated as CASSQMGRDNEKLFF.

This clonotype was counted many times. The chain uses TRBV6-1 and TRBJ2-7, with TRBD1 matching 9 bases. Germline V gene sequence: CDR1 MNHNS, CDR2 SASEGT. V lost 7 bases to trimming and J lost 3 bases; unmatched junction nucleotides: 13. The CDR3 is 16 amino acids. In nucleotides, the CDR3 is TGTGCCAGCACCTCACCCTCGGGACAGGGCGTCTACGAGCAGTACTTC. Translating gives CASTSPSGQGVYEQYF.

A note on this clonotype: This may come from a read error, since a much larger clone is one base off. The chain carries TRBV20-1 and TRBJ2-5; tentatively, D is TRBD2 (5 bases). CDR3 size: 11 residues. Germline CDR1 and CDR2: DFQATT and SNEGSKA (reference sequence). The CDR3 here is CITRAQETQYF. CDR3 coding DNA: TGCATTACTAGAGCTCAAGAGACCCAGTACTTC.

On this clonotype: The germline gene is not matched at one end of the junction; a read error may be the cause. V is TRBV7-8 and J is TRBJ2-3, with D hard to call. Germline lookup yields CDR1 SGHVS and CDR2 FQNEAQ. The CDR3 is 16 amino acids. CDR3 DNA: TGTGCCAGCAGCTCAGGCTTCGGAGTAGCTACAGATAGGCAGTATTTT. The encoded protein is CASSSGFGVATDRQYF.

This chain links TRBV4-3 with TRBJ2-1; the D is unclear. V was shortened by 3 bases and J by 5 bases, with 11 bases between the two germline ends. The CDR3 runs 14 residues. CDR1 LGHNA and CDR2 YSLEER come from the germline V gene. The CDR3 protein is CASSQDLANNEQFF. CDR3 in DNA: TGCGCCAGCAGCCAGGATCTGGCAAACAATGAGCAGTTCTTC.

This clonotype has at least ten counts. The chain carries TRBV18 and TRBJ2-7; no firm D call. Per the germline V gene, CDR1 is KGHSH and CDR2 is LQKENI. Trimming shortened V by 0 bases and J by 0 bases, and 9 bases separated the two germline ends. The CDR3 has 15 amino acids. The CDR3 region has the DNA TGTGCCAGCTCACCACCCGGGTCTAGCTCCTACGAGCAGTACTTC. The encoded protein is CASSPPGSSSYEQYF.

In its sample, this clonotype was seen many times. V and J are TRBV20-1 and TRBJ2-7, with 12 bases matching TRBD2. The V and J ends lost 5 bases and 5 bases, in that order; junction bases with no gene match: 4. CDR1 is DFQATT and CDR2 is SNEGSKA in the germline V gene (reference sequence). The CDR3 runs to 13 residues. CDR3 sequence reads: CSAPGLAGHEQYF. The CDR3 bases are TGCAGTGCTCCCGGACTAGCGGGACACGAGCAGTACTTC.

This clonotype showed up just a few times. The chain couples TRBV20-1 to TRBJ2-2, with TRBD2 matching 7 bases. The CDR3 contains 14 residues. Germline V gives CDR1 DFQATT, CDR2 SNEGSKA (reference sequence). V shed 3 bases, J shed 3 bases, and the junction held 4 bases outside the gene matches. The CDR3 loop reads CSASRGGDTGELFF. The CDR3 nucleotides are TGCAGTGCTAGCCGCGGGGGTGACACCGGGGAGCTGTTTTTT.

There are many counts of this clonotype. The chain couples TRBV28 to TRBJ2-7, with TRBD2 matching over 9 bases. CDR3 length equals 14 residues. Germline values: CDR1 MDHEN, CDR2 SYDVKM. V lost 4 bases, J lost 3 bases, and 4 bases stayed unmatched. Here the CDR3 reads CASSSSGKGYEQYF. CDR3 nucleotide sequence: TGTGCCAGCAGTTCTAGCGGGAAGGGCTACGAGCAGTACTTC.